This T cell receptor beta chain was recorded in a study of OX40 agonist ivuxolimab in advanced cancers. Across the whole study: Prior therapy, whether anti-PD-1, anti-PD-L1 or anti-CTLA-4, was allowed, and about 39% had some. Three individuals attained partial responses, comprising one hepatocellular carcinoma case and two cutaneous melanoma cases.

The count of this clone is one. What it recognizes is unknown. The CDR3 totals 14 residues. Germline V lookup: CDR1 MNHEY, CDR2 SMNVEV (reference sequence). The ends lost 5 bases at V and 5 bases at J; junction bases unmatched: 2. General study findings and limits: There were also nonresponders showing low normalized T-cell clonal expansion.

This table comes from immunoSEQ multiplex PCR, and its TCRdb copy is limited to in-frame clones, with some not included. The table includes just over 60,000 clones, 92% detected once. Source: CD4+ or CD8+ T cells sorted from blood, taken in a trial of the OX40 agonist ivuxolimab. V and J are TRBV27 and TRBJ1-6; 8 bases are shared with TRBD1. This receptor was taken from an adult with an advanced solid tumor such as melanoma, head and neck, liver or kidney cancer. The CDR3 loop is CASSLDRDNSPLHF. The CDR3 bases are TGTGCCAGCAGTCTGGACAGGGATAATTCACCCCTCCACTTT.